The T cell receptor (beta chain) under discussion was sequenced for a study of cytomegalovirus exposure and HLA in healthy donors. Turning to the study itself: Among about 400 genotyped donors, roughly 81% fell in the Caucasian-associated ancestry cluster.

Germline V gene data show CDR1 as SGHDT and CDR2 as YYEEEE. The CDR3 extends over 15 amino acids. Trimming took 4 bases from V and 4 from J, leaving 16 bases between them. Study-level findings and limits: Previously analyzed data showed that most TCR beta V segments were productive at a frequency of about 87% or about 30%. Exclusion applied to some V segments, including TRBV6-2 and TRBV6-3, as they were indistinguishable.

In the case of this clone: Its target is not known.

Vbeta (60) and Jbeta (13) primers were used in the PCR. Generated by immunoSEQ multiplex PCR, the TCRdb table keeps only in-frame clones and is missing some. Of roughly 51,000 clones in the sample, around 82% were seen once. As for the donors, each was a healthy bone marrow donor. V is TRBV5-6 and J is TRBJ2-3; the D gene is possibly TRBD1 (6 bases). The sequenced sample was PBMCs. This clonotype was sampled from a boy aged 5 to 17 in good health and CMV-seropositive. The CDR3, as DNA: TGTGCCAGCAGCGGGGGCCTTAATTATTCAGATACGCAGTATTTT. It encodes CASSGGLNYSDTQYF.